One sample yielded the 17 T cell receptor beta chains listed below, sequenced in a study of T cells in Graves' hyperthyroidism and ophthalmopathy (dated by TCRdb to the late 2010s). Library prep was done by multiplex PCR. Sequencing relied on an Illumina HiSeq 2000. The TCR beta CDR3 regions were amplified from RNA transcripts. The first round of RT-PCR for the TCR CDR3 was performed with the HTBI primer set and the Qiagen OneStep RT-PCR kit. The public reads were reanalyzed by TCRdb: fastp trimming at Q25, MiXCR alignment, in-frame beta chains only. Rows are unified per CDR3 protein, each entry keeping the most common DNA and genes. This sample gives 600,000 or so distinct CDR3 sequences in total; roughly 15% of them show up just once. Under 15% of the sample is taken by the ten largest. The sample was blood. Source of these receptors: a woman in her forties or fifties with Graves' ophthalmopathy.

This sequence joins TRBV27 and TRBJ2-7, with a possible D match to TRBD2 (6 bases). Between the trimmed V and J ends, which lost 3 bases and 1 base, there was a span of 13 bases. The CDR3 spans 15 residues. Germline V lookup: CDR1 MNHEY, CDR2 SMNVEV (reference sequence). The CDR3 here is CASSFSGEASYEQYF. CDR3 sequence (DNA): TGTGCCAGCAGTTTCTCCGGGGAGGCATCCTACGAGCAGTACTTC.

This clonotype was observed at least ten times. The chain joins TRBV12-3 or TRBV12-4 to TRBJ1-6, with 8 nucleotides matching TRBD1. The J segment lost 9 bases and the V segment lost 7 bases, leaving 11 bases of the junction unmatched. The CDR3 has 15 residues. CDR3 in DNA: TGTGCCAGCAACTCGAGACAGGGGTTGGGTTCACCCCTCCACTTT. Residues: CASNSRQGLGSPLHF.

The chain employs TRBV12-3 or TRBV12-4 and TRBJ2-4; 14 bases agree with TRBD2. CDR3 size: 18 residues. With 6 bases clipped from V and 4 bases from J, the junction kept 11 bases outside the gene matches. The CDR3 DNA sequence: TGTGCCAGCAGCGAATCCTGGACTAGCGGGAGGTCTAAAAACATTCAGTACTTC. Translated: CASSESWTSGRSKNIQYF.

This clonotype appeared a few times. This chain links TRBV27 with TRBJ2-1, with D tentatively TRBD1 or TRBD2 (5 bases each). V lost 7 bases to trimming and J lost 2 bases, with 9 bases between them. CDR3 length: 13 residues. Germline assignment: CDR1 MNHEY and CDR2 SMNVEV (reference sequence). The DNA of the CDR3 is TGTGCCAGCACGGGGCGTGCCTACAATGAGCAGTTCTTC. This sequence encodes CASTGRAYNEQFF.

This clonotype was picked up many times. The genes are TRBV7-2 and TRBJ1-2, with 7 bases that match TRBD1. The germline gives CDR1 SGHTA, CDR2 FQGNSA. This CDR3 region has 15 residues. After removal of 5 bases from V and 4 bases from J, the junction contained 10 bases not matched to a gene. This CDR3 is CASSITGTDGYGYTF. The CDR3 coding sequence is TGTGCCAGCAGCATAACCGGGACAGACGGCTATGGCTACACCTTC.

The chain joins TRBV14 to TRBJ2-7; no definite D call. The germline V gene has CDR1 SGHDN and CDR2 FVKESK. The CDR3 extends over 15 amino acids. The ends were cut back, 0 bases at V and 1 base at J, with 10 bases in the middle. The CDR3 DNA reads as TGTGCCAGCAGCCAAGAGCAAGGTGGATCCTACGAGCAGTACTTC. This gives the protein CASSQEQGGSYEQYF.

This sequence joins TRBV6-2 or TRBV6-3 and TRBJ1-2, with no clear D. V was shortened by 2 bases and J by 4 bases, with 11 bases between the two germline ends. Per germline, CDR1 MNHEY and CDR2 SVGEGT. The CDR3 extends over 14 amino acids. The CDR3 loop is CASSYSDRFYGYTF. CDR3 nucleotides: TGTGCCAGCAGTTACAGTGACCGATTCTATGGCTACACCTTC.

This chain joins TRBV2 and TRBJ2-2; TRBD1 aligns across 9 bases. With 6 bases clipped from V and 0 bases from J, the junction kept 2 bases outside the gene matches. Per the germline V gene, CDR1 is SNHLY and CDR2 is FYNNEI. CDR3 length: 15 residues. The CDR3 coding sequence is TGTGCCAGCAGGAGACAGGGGGCGAACACCGGGGAGCTGTTTTTT. Encoded protein: CASRRQGANTGELFF.

The CDR3 region is CASSETPGNTGELFF. The CDR3 DNA is TGTGCCAGCAGTGAGACGCCGGGGAACACCGGGGAGCTGTTTTTT. The chain combines TRBV25-1 with TRBJ2-2; no reliable D call. The germline CDR1 and CDR2 sequences are MGHDK and SYGVNS. The V gene lost 3 bases and the J gene lost 1 base, with 9 bases spanning the gap. The CDR3 extends over 15 amino acids.

Concerning this clonotype itself: A much larger clone lies one base from this, so it may be a read error. The chain carries TRBV11-2 and TRBJ1-1; tentative D call: TRBD1 (5 bases). Germline-derived CDR1 and CDR2 are SGHAT and FQNNGV. This CDR3 is built from 13 residues. The V gene lost 4 bases and the J gene lost 6 bases, with 12 bases spanning the gap. The CDR3 is CASSSLRDAEAFF. The CDR3 nucleotides are TGTGCCAGCAGCTCACTCCGGGACGCTGAAGCTTTCTTT.

This clonotype was observed many times. The chain recombines TRBV4-1 with TRBJ1-5, with a weak D call TRBD1 (5 bases). This CDR3 comprises 13 residues. Trimming left V 2 bases short and J 5 bases short, with 7 bases between. CDR1 and CDR2 (germline): MGHRA, YSYEKL. The DNA of the CDR3 is TGCGCCAGCAGCCAACTGGGGGATCAGCCCCAGCATTTT. The encoded protein is CASSQLGDQPQHF.

This clonotype was counted ten times or more. The chain joins TRBV6-1 to TRBJ2-5, with TRBD1 as a possible D gene (5 bases). This CDR3 contains 15 residues. The ends were cut back, 8 bases at V and 1 base at J, with 17 bases in the middle. Germline loops: CDR1 MNHNS, CDR2 SASEGT. This CDR3 reads CASSPGGRAQETQYF. DNA for the CDR3: TGTGCCAGCTCACCAGGTGGCAGGGCCCAAGAGACCCAGTACTTC.

This clonotype has at least ten counts. This rearrangement joins TRBV30 to TRBJ1-1; the D is unclear. Germline CDR1 and CDR2: GTSNPN and SVGIG (reference sequence). The CDR3 is 12 amino acids. V dropped 0 bases and J dropped 4 bases, with 6 bases sitting between them. The CDR3 nucleotides read TGTGCCTGGAGTGTATTTGGCACTGAAGCTTTCTTT. Protein product: CAWSVFGTEAFF.

The V call is TRBV11-1, the J call TRBJ1-2; 9 bases align to TRBD1. Germline CDR1 and CDR2: SGHAT and FQDESV (reference sequence). Germline trimming cut 5 bases from V and 6 bases from J; bases unmatched to any gene: 10. This CDR3 has 15 residues. CDR3 nucleotides: TGTGCCAGCAGCCACCGCCCGGGACAGGGCCATGGCTACACCTTC. Its protein is CASSHRPGQGHGYTF.

This clonotype came up many times. The V call is TRBV11-2, the J call TRBJ2-3; D not certain. The CDR3 spans 14 residues. Trimming stripped 5 bases from V and 1 base from J, with 10 bases between. The germline V gene encodes CDR1 SGHAT and CDR2 FQNNGV. The CDR3 DNA sequence: TGTGCCAGCAGCCCCGGAGTGGGCACAGATACGCAGTATTTT. It yields the protein CASSPGVGTDTQYF.

This clonotype was recorded at least ten times. The CDR3 sequence: CASSRPGTGQSSSSYNEQFF. CDR3 DNA sequence: TGTGCCAGCAGCCGACCCGGGACAGGCCAATCATCATCGTCCTACAATGAGCAGTTCTTC. V usage is TRBV11-1 and J usage is TRBJ2-1, with 8 nucleotides matching TRBD1. The CDR3 length is 20 residues. Germline V gene sequence: CDR1 SGHAT, CDR2 FQDESV (reference sequence). The junction had 19 bases not matched to a gene; V was cut back by 5 bases and J by 1 base.

This chain links TRBV20-1 with TRBJ2-4; D perhaps matches TRBD2 (6 bases). The germline CDR1 and CDR2 sequences are DFQATT and SNEGSKA (reference sequence). This CDR3 spans 15 amino acids. V shed 1 base and J shed 4 bases, with 14 bases lying between them. The chain's CDR3 is CSARVSFGGKNIQYF. DNA for the CDR3: TGCAGTGCTAGAGTCTCCTTCGGGGGTAAAAACATTCAGTACTTC.